One T cell receptor (beta chain) is described in this entry. Its antigen is as yet unknown. The record originates from a study of cytomegalovirus exposure and HLA in healthy donors. Whole-study findings and limits: Reports indicated that the classifier achieved high specificity and sensitivity in diagnosing cytomegalovirus status.

Using immunoSEQ multiplex PCR, the repertoire was profiled, and TCRdb retains in-frame clones only, with some absent. The sample lists 130,000 or so clones; around 92% were seen once. Germline V gives CDR1 SGHTA, CDR2 FQGTGA. V was pared by 4 bases and J by 4 bases, with 8 bases between. CDR3 length: 13 amino acids. The chain recombines TRBV7-3 with TRBJ2-1; TRBD1 might be the D (5 bases). Sequenced material: PBMCs. The TCR sequence derives from a man under 40 in good health and CMV-seronegative. For the CDR3, the DNA is TGTGCCAGCAGCTACGACAGATACAATGAGCAGTTCTTC. Translation: CASSYDRYNEQFF.